The 10 T cell receptor beta chains given below trace back to one sample, sequenced in a study of shared clonotypes between healthy human individuals (dated by TCRdb to 2018 to 2021). For the CD8 naive samples, CD45RO-negative cells were positively selected for CCR7, yielding a CD45RA+CCR7+ population from which TemRA cells were excluded. The method behind the library was the immunoSEQ multiplex PCR assay. TCRdb holds this immuneACCESS table with in-frame rearrangements only. Some clones are missing; in checked studies, unresolved V genes explain under half, and the rest has no known cause. The sample contains fewer than 1 million clones, 96% of them found a single time. Less than 0.25% of the sample goes to the ten largest clones. Sequenced sample: naive CD8+ T cells sorted from blood. The sample's cell subset or site label is to be understood as: CD45RA+CCR7+. These TCRs come from a man aged 30-40 years in good health.

This chain links TRBV7-9 with TRBJ2-7; tentatively, D is TRBD1 (6 bases). Germline CDR1 is SEHNR and CDR2 is FQNEAQ (reference sequence). The V and J ends lost 5 bases and 3 bases respectively, with 20 bases between them. The CDR3 contains 16 residues. CDR3 DNA: TGTGCCAGCAGCCCGAGGACAGCCGGTAAAATCTACGAGCAGTACTTC. Protein: CASSPRTAGKIYEQYF.

The chain recombines TRBV15 with TRBJ2-3; D is possibly TRBD1 or TRBD2 (5 bases each). The CDR3 spans 16 residues. Per the germline V gene, CDR1 is LNHNV and CDR2 is YYDKDF (reference sequence). V gave up 5 bases and J gave up 0 bases, with 15 bases separating them. CDR3: CATSPGTITSTDTQYF. DNA for the CDR3: TGTGCCACCAGCCCGGGGACCATCACTAGCACAGATACGCAGTATTTT.

A word on this clone: Additional DNA sequences in this sample encode the identical CDR3. The chain uses TRBV5-1 and TRBJ1-1, with 7 bases identical to TRBD1. Per the germline V gene, CDR1 is SGHRS and CDR2 is YFSETQ. The CDR3 runs 14 residues. V shed 1 base, J shed 0 bases, and the junction held 0 bases outside the gene matches. This chain's CDR3 is CASSLTGVNTEAFF. The CDR3 DNA is TGCGCCAGCAGCTTGACAGGGGTGAACACTGAAGCTTTCTTT.

V is TRBV9 and J is TRBJ1-1, with D unresolved. Trimming took off 0 bases at V and 2 bases at J, with 11 bases between the two ends. Germline V gene data show CDR1 as SGDLS and CDR2 as YYNGEE. This CDR3 spans 15 amino acids. The CDR3 DNA is TGTGCCAGCAGCGTAGGCGTGGAGACCAACACTGAAGCTTTCTTT. Translating it yields CASSVGVETNTEAFF.

This clone was picked up one time. V usage is TRBV11-1 and J usage is TRBJ2-1; D is undetermined. V was trimmed by 5 bases and J by 6 bases, leaving 8 bases between them. Germline V CDR1 and CDR2: SGHAT, FQDESV (reference sequence). The CDR3 sequence is 12 residues long. CDR3 residues: CASSPQSNEQFF. The CDR3 DNA reads TGTGCCAGCAGCCCCCAGTCCAATGAGCAGTTCTTC.

The rearrangement joins TRBV27 to TRBJ1-1; no clear D gene. Germline lookup yields CDR1 MNHEY and CDR2 SMNVEV (reference sequence). The CDR3 runs to 17 residues. V was trimmed by 4 bases and J by 4 bases, leaving 22 bases between them. The CDR3 DNA reads as TGTGCCAGCAGTTCGACGCACGCAACTCTGGTTGGCACTGAAGCTTTCTTT. This codes for CASSSTHATLVGTEAFF.

This clone was counted once. The chain joins TRBV7-2 to TRBJ2-1, with 10 bases that match TRBD1. CDR1 and CDR2 (germline): SGHTA, FQGNSA. J gave up 4 bases and V 3 bases, and 12 bases lay outside the gene matches. The length of the CDR3 is 18 residues. Here the CDR3 DNA reads TGTGCCAGCAGCTTGCCCCGGGTCGGGACAGGGGAATACAATGAGCAGTTCTTC. Translated: CASSLPRVGTGEYNEQFF. Variable domain in full (rest from reference TRBV7-2 and TRBJ2-1): GAGVSQSPSNKVTEKGKDVELRCDPISGHTALYWYRQSLGQGLEFLIYFQGNSAPDKSGLPSDRFSAERTGGSVSTLTIQRTQQEDSAVYLCASSLPRVGTGEYNEQFFGPGTRLTVL.

J is TRBJ2-3 and V is TRBV7-9; 13 positions match TRBD2. This CDR3 spans 16 amino acids. With 5 bases clipped from V and 7 bases from J, the junction kept 9 bases outside the gene matches. The germline gives CDR1 SEHNR, CDR2 FQNEAQ (reference sequence). This chain's CDR3 is CASSTVGLAGVNTQYF. CDR3 bases: TGTGCCAGCAGCACCGTCGGACTAGCGGGAGTAAATACGCAGTATTTT.

The chain couples TRBV14 to TRBJ2-1; 7 nucleotides line up with TRBD2. Per germline, CDR1 SGHDN and CDR2 FVKESK. V was pared by 4 bases and J by 5 bases, with 5 bases of the junction left unmatched. This CDR3 contains 14 residues. The CDR3 sequence: CASSPERDDNEQFF. As DNA, the CDR3 is TGTGCCAGCAGCCCAGAGCGGGACGACAATGAGCAGTTCTTC.

The V gene is TRBV4-1, the J gene TRBJ2-3; weak D call: TRBD2 (6 bases). V lost 4 bases and J lost 7, with 18 bases in between. Germline V gives CDR1 MGHRA, CDR2 YSYEKL. The CDR3 covers 15 residues. CDR3 in amino acids: CASSLNRDSGHTQYF. The DNA of the CDR3 is TGCGCCAGCAGCCTTAACCGGGACTCTGGTCATACGCAGTATTTT.